This record concerns one T cell receptor (beta chain) sequence. Its specificity is not known. The source of the sample is a study of CD8 T cells in Susac syndrome. General study results and limits: The study's TCR sequencing and HLA analysis covered a relatively small number of individuals, and the study acknowledged this.

The authors sequenced TCR beta from blood CD8+ and CD4+ T cells. Multiple sclerosis controls were treatment-naive patients with stable or active relapsing-remitting disease. Germline-derived CDR1 and CDR2 are SGHAT and FQNNGV. The CDR3 covers 17 residues. Losses at the gene ends were 5 bases for V and 4 bases for J; bases not matched to a gene: 16. RNA in amounts of roughly 0.45 to 1 ug was reverse transcribed with random hexamers. The method of amplification for TCR beta CDR3 was immunoSEQ multiplex PCR, covering 54 Vbeta and 13 Jbeta. TCRdb used MiXCR to reprocess the immunoSEQ multiplex PCR reads, holding one entry per CDR3 protein. The sample has roughly 150,000 distinct CDR3 sequences, over 95% seen once.

Sequenced sample: CD8+ T cells from PBMCs. V usage is TRBV11-2 and J usage is TRBJ1-2, with 7 nucleotides matching TRBD1. The TCR originated in a human donor with multiple sclerosis. The CDR3 DNA reads as TGTGCCAGCAGCCCAACAGGGGAACCTCGTCGGGTCTATGGCTACACCTTC. Its translation is CASSPTGEPRRVYGYTF.